This T cell receptor beta chain was found in a study of blood T cell repertoires in COVID-19. For the study at large: Samples of COVID-19 (acute and convalescent) were obtained from the United States, Italy and Spain.

Per the original methods: Reference gene primer amplification in the assay estimated nucleated cell counts. Data came from immunoSEQ multiplex PCR; TCRdb stores just in-frame clones and leaves some out. D and trimming were read from the DNA, whereas the V and J calls and clone size are those reported in that table. This table holds some 110,000 clones, more than 80% found once. CDR1 is MNHEY, CDR2 SVGEGT, per germline. This CDR3 has 14 residues. V was shortened by 6 bases and J by 0 bases, with 11 bases between the two germline ends. V gene TRBV6-2 or TRBV6-3 combines with J gene TRBJ1-1, with a weak D call TRBD1 (6 bases). The sample consisted of peripheral blood. The sequence was obtained from a man aged 35-49 years with acute or convalescent COVID-19. The CDR3 DNA sequence: TGTGCCAGCAGCCCGGACAGACTGAACACTGAAGCTTTCTTT. Translated, it gives CASSPDRLNTEAFF.